This entry concerns a single T cell receptor (beta chain). Its recognized antigen is unknown. No base qualities exist here, and no much larger clone lies one base off it. TCRbeta CDR3 regions were amplified from genomic DNA by means of the immunoSEQ Assay, a bias-controlled multiplex PCR. The authors' analysis ran thus. Within the assay, amplification of reference gene primers was used to estimate how many nucleated cells each sample contained. Sequence reads were collapsed and filtered to measure the absolute abundance of every unique TCRbeta CDR3 rearrangement. For each sample, productive Simpson clonality was calculated by taking the square root of Simpson's diversity index across productive rearrangements. TCRdb re-hosts the immuneACCESS table, in-frame sequences only. Its copies lack some clones; in the studies checked, an unresolved V gene accounts for under half of them, and the cause for the rest is not known. That table supplies the V and J calls and clone size; D and trimming were determined from the DNA. Counted in this sample were 120,000 or so clones; around four fifths of them appeared once. Of the sample, roughly 12% falls within the top ten clones.

The data derive from a study of blood T cell repertoires in COVID-19 (TCRdb year 2020). At the level of the whole study: Samples from collaborators originated in the United States, Italy and Spain and spanned both the acute and convalescent phases of COVID-19. The material from the prospective study consisted of cDNA or gDNA derived from T cells, B-cell-depleted T cells, or PBMCs. The repertoires were made available in a free public database intended to serve as a resource for research on the immune response to SARS-CoV-2. Where available, HLA class I and class II types were taken from metadata supplied by the sample provider and were not determined by assay-based typing. Deeply sampled blood TCRbeta repertoires from subjects exposed to, actively infected with, or recovered from COVID-19 were included in the dataset. Samples were obtained from the ongoing ImmuneRACE study (first 160 participants) and from over a thousand subjects provided by 6 global collaborators. The sample metadata nearly always contained a de-identified subject ID, COVID-19 status, age in years and sex. The study at large found these results: Clinical and demographic metadata were provided uncurated, with the amount varying by source and participant.

Whole blood was collected in K2EDTA tubes by collaborating institutions according to the institutions' own protocols. For TCRbeta analysis, collaborators shipped samples as frozen whole blood, isolated PBMCs, or DNA extracted from either of those sample types. The CDR3 runs 17 residues from the cysteine to the phenylalanine. The retained sequence is limited to the CDR3, 51 bases, with the frame set at the first base. V and J lose 0 bases and 9 bases, and a span of 23 bases separates them. From a lookup of the germline V gene, CDR1 and CDR2 are SGDLS and YYNGEE. This receptor was obtained from a human donor in a cohort sampled during active COVID-19. Source material: peripheral blood. Here the chain combines TRBV9 and TRBJ2-3, with TRBD1 as a weak D call on 5 bases. CDR3 region: CASSVGGAGLYPRTQYF. The DNA reads TGTGCCAGCAGCGTAGGGGGTGCAGGGCTATACCCACGGACGCAGTATTTT.